Below, 9 T cell receptor beta chains from the same sample are listed, as sequenced in a study of OX40 agonist ivuxolimab in advanced cancers. Assay: immunoSEQ multiplex PCR; the TCRdb copy retains only in-frame clones and omits some. The sample gives about 73,000 clones, approximately 92% of which show up once; approximately 0.5% is in the top ten. The material was CD4+ or CD8+ T cells sorted from blood, obtained in a trial of the OX40 agonist ivuxolimab. The source of these receptors is an adult with an advanced solid tumor such as melanoma, head and neck, liver or kidney cancer.

This clone turned up a few times. The rearrangement joins TRBV6-6 to TRBJ2-3, with 9 bases aligning to TRBD2. Trimming took 10 bases from V and 2 from J; bases not matched to a gene: 13. There are 16 residues in the CDR3. CDR1 and CDR2 from the germline V gene are MNHNY and SVGAGI (reference sequence). The CDR3 coding sequence is TGTGCCACCCGAGACGGTTCTAGCGGGACCACAGATACGCAGTATTTT. Its translation is CATRDGSSGTTDTQYF.

V is TRBV28 and J is TRBJ2-7; 7 bases fit TRBD1. Germline CDR1 MDHEN, CDR2 SYDVKM. The CDR3 is 15 amino acids. V shed 7 bases, J shed 0 bases, and the junction held 9 bases outside the gene matches. This chain's CDR3 is CASKGAETSSYEQYF. The CDR3 nucleotides are TGTGCCAGCAAGGGGGCTGAAACCAGCTCCTACGAGCAGTACTTC.

V usage is TRBV6-5 and J usage is TRBJ2-7, with unresolved D. The CDR3 totals 13 residues. Germline V gives CDR1 MNHEY, CDR2 SVGAGI. Trimming took 2 bases from V and 4 from J, leaving 9 bases between them. CDR3 DNA: TGTGCCAGCAGTTACAGGTGGGGTTACGAGCAGTACTTC. Amino acid sequence: CASSYRWGYEQYF.

V usage is TRBV7-2 and J usage is TRBJ2-7; D is unresolved. V was shortened by 5 bases and J by 6 bases, with 14 bases between the two germline ends. Germline loops: CDR1 SGHTA, CDR2 FQGNSA. The CDR3 is made up of 13 amino acids. The CDR3 DNA reads TGTGCCAGCAGCCCAAAGACGGGTGCCGAGCAGTACTTC. This sequence encodes CASSPKTGAEQYF. Together with reference TRBV7-2 and TRBJ2-7, the CDR3 gives the full variable domain: GAGVSQSPSNKVTEKGKDVELRCDPISGHTALYWYRQSLGQGLEFLIYFQGNSAPDKSGLPSDRFSAERTGGSVSTLTIQRTQQEDSAVYLCASSPKTGAEQYFGPGTRLTVT.

This rearrangement joins TRBV28 to TRBJ2-3; D may be TRBD2 (6 bases). Germline loops: CDR1 MDHEN, CDR2 SYDVKM. The ends were cut back, 4 bases at V and 0 bases at J, with 26 bases in the middle. This CDR3 spans 20 amino acids. CDR3: CASSSPGTSPQGFSTDTQYF. The CDR3 region has the DNA TGTGCCAGCAGTTCCCCCGGAACTAGCCCCCAGGGTTTTAGCACAGATACGCAGTATTTT.

About this clone itself: The junction shows a germline mismatch at one end, possibly a read error. The CDR3 DNA reads as TGTGCCAGCAGCCCTCCCAATCGGCCCCAGCATTTT. The encoded protein is CASSPPNRPQHF. The genes are TRBV6-6 and TRBJ1-5; D is unclear. The CDR3 has 12 residues. The germline V gene encodes CDR1 MNHNY and CDR2 SVGAGI (reference sequence).

There are a few counts of this clone. The V call is TRBV6-6, the J call TRBJ2-7; D ambiguous. This CDR3 is built from 13 residues. Germline V gene sequence: CDR1 MNHNY, CDR2 SVGAGI (reference sequence). V was pared by 6 bases and J by 2 bases, with 11 bases between. This CDR3 reads CASSQGQAYEQYF. The CDR3 DNA reads TGTGCCAGCAGCCAAGGTCAGGCCTACGAGCAGTACTTC.

This chain joins TRBV19 and TRBJ2-3; TRBD2 aligns across 7 bases. V lost 7 bases, J lost 3 bases, and 10 bases stayed unmatched. The germline CDR1 and CDR2 sequences are LNHDA and SQIVND (reference sequence). The CDR3 totals 15 residues. The CDR3 spells CASNGGGSLTDTQYF. The CDR3 nucleotides are TGTGCCAGTAATGGGGGGGGGAGCCTGACAGATACGCAGTATTTT.

This rearrangement joins TRBV6-5 to TRBJ2-3, with no clear D. V was cut by 5 bases and J by 6 bases, with 6 bases left in between. The CDR3 length is 11 residues. Germline CDR1 reads MNHEY; CDR2 reads SVGAGI. The CDR3 DNA is TGTGCCAGCAGTGACGAGGATACGCAGTATTTT. Encoded protein: CASSDEDTQYF.